Each of the 13 T cell receptor beta chains below was sequenced from the same sample in a study of Ad26.COV2.S vaccination and SARS-CoV-2 variants. Measured with immunoSEQ multiplex PCR; TCRdb has only the in-frame clones, and not every one. Counted here are a few hundred thousand clones, 92% occurring once; the ten biggest clones make up 1.5% to 2%. Treatment: about 20 received Ad26.COV2.S at low or high dose, single or two shots; several received placebo; per-sample allocation not given. Vaccine and placebo recipients were sampled on day 63 after the first injection. The sample was peripheral blood, taken in a trial of Ad26.COV2.S vaccine versus placebo. These receptors originate from a person aged 18 to 59 who received the Ad26.COV2.S COVID-19 vaccine or a placebo.

The chain joins TRBV23-1 to TRBJ1-5; D is undetermined. TRBV23-1 carries the ORF label, with uncertain function. The CDR3 spans 13 residues. The V end was cut by 6 bases, the J end by 6 bases, with 12 bases between. The CDR3 reads CASRGRVGQPQHF. CDR3 bases: TGCGCCAGCAGGGGAAGGGTTGGTCAGCCCCAGCATTTT.

The rearrangement links TRBV29-1 to TRBJ1-6, with D maybe TRBD1 (6 bases). Germline V gives CDR1 SQVTM, CDR2 ANQGSEA. The CDR3 has 14 residues. V dropped 6 bases and J dropped 6 bases, with 15 bases sitting between them. The CDR3 DNA is TGCAGCGTAAGGGGGAGCGGGGGTAATTCACCCCTCCACTTT. Protein product: CSVRGSGGNSPLHF.

The chain carries TRBV27 and TRBJ1-2; a possible D gene is TRBD1 (5 bases). Trimming stripped 6 bases from V and 7 bases from J, with 18 bases between. CDR3 length: 14 amino acids. Per germline, CDR1 MNHEY and CDR2 SMNVEV (reference sequence). CDR3 in amino acids: CASSKGPSLGGYTF. CDR3 bases: TGTGCCAGCAGCAAGGGACCGTCCCTCGGTGGCTACACCTTC.

The chain links TRBV7-9 to TRBJ1-5, with D perhaps TRBD1 (5 bases). This CDR3 spans 18 amino acids. Between the trimmed V and J ends, which lost 2 bases and 6 bases, there was a span of 23 bases. CDR1 SEHNR and CDR2 FQNEAQ come from the germline V gene (reference sequence). Written as DNA, the CDR3 is TGTGCCAGCAGCTTATCGCCCCCCGAAGGGGTTTTTGGTCAGCCCCAGCATTTT. Encoded protein: CASSLSPPEGVFGQPQHF.

The rearrangement uses TRBV3-1 (or the pseudogene TRBV3-2) and TRBJ1-4; no firm D call. The V and J ends lost 5 bases and 4 bases respectively, with 14 bases between them. Germline assignment: CDR1 LGHDT and CDR2 YNNKEL (reference sequence). The CDR3 loop spans 15 amino acids. The CDR3 sequence: CASSKRSVVNEKLFF. Written as DNA, the CDR3 is TGTGCCAGCAGCAAGAGGTCGGTTGTTAATGAAAAACTGTTTTTT.

CDR3 DNA: TGCGCCAGCAGACAGCCGAGGGGGCGGAACACCGGGGAGCTGTTTTTT. It codes for CASRQPRGRNTGELFF. The J gene is TRBJ2-2, the V gene TRBV4-1; 7 nucleotides line up with TRBD1. V lost 6 bases and J lost 1; bases outside the gene matches: 8. The germline V gene encodes CDR1 MGHRA and CDR2 YSYEKL. The CDR3 contains 16 residues.

This chain joins TRBV14 and TRBJ2-5; D might be TRBD2 (6 bases). Looked up from germline, CDR1 is SGHDN and CDR2 is FVKESK. The V and J ends lost 3 bases and 5 bases respectively, with 13 bases between them. The CDR3 spans 14 residues. The CDR3 DNA follows: TGTGCCAGCAGCCATCCCGCGGGGCGGGAGACCCAGTACTTC. Translating it yields CASSHPAGRETQYF.

The chain recombines TRBV18 with TRBJ1-1, with no clear D. The V gene lost 0 bases and the J gene lost 6 bases, with 11 bases spanning the gap. The CDR3 covers 14 residues. Germline loops: CDR1 KGHSH, CDR2 LQKENI. CDR3 DNA: TGTGCCAGCTCACCACCGGGAAACGGGGCTGAAGCTTTCTTT. It codes for CASSPPGNGAEAFF.

J is TRBJ2-7 and V is TRBV4-3; weak D call: TRBD2 (7 bases). Germline-derived CDR1 and CDR2 are LGHNA and YSLEER. V was pared by 0 bases and J by 1 base, with 16 bases between. This CDR3 has 17 residues. CDR3 amino acids: CASSQDFGAGASYEQYF. Here the CDR3 DNA reads TGCGCCAGCAGCCAAGATTTCGGCGCGGGGGCTTCCTACGAGCAGTACTTC.

This clone was found once. The rearrangement joins TRBV2 to TRBJ1-6; 7 bases line up with TRBD1. This CDR3 contains 16 residues. Per germline, CDR1 SNHLY and CDR2 FYNNEI. V was pared by 6 bases and J by 5 bases, with 10 bases of the junction left unmatched. This CDR3 is CASSKTGTANNSPLHF. DNA of the CDR3: TGTGCCAGCAGCAAGACCGGGACAGCGAATAATTCACCCCTCCACTTT. The entire variable domain, with the rest obtained from reference TRBV2 and TRBJ1-6, is as follows: EPEVTQTPSHQVTQMGQEVILRCVPISNHLYFYWYRQILGQKVEFLVSFYNNEISEKSEIFDDQFSVERPDGSNFTLKIRSTKLEDSAMYFCASSKTGTANNSPLHFGNGTRLTVT.

The rearrangement joins TRBV13 to TRBJ2-3; D not certain. The V end was cut by 4 bases, the J end by 0 bases, with 8 bases between. CDR3 length equals 14 residues. Germline CDR1 reads PRHDT; CDR2 reads FYEKMQ (reference sequence). The CDR3 sequence is CASSSTYSTDTQYF. The CDR3 coding sequence is TGTGCCAGCAGCTCGACCTACAGCACAGATACGCAGTATTTT.

The V and J genes are TRBV24-1 and TRBJ2-1; 9 bases match TRBD2. The CDR3 consists of 16 residues. CDR1 and CDR2 (germline): KGHDR, SFDVKD. The V segment lost 7 bases and the J segment 5 bases; nucleotides outside the gene matches: 11. Here the CDR3 DNA reads TGTGCCACCAGGGAAAAAAGCGGGGGGCAGGACAATGAGCAGTTCTTC. Translated: CATREKSGGQDNEQFF.

The CDR3 DNA reads as TGTGCCAGCAGTGAGACAGGCGGGGGGGCATATGAGCAGTTCTTC. This codes for CASSETGGGAYEQFF. The chain uses TRBV2 and TRBJ2-1, with 9 positions matching TRBD2. Unmatched junction bases numbered 8, after V lost 3 bases and J lost 8 bases. Germline V CDR1 and CDR2: SNHLY, FYNNEI. This CDR3 has 15 amino acids.